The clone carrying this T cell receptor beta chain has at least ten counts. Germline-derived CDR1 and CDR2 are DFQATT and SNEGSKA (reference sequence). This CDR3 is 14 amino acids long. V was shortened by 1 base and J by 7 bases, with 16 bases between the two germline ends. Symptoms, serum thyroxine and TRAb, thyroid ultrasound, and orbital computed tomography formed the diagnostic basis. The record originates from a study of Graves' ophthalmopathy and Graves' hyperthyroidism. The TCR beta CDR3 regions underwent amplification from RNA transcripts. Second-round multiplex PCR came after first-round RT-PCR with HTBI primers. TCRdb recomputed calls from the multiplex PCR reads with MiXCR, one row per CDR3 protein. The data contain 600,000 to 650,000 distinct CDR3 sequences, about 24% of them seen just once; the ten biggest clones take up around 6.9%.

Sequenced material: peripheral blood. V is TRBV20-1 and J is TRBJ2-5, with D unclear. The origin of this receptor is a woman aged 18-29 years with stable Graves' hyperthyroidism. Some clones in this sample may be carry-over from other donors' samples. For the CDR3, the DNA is TGCAGTGCTAGAGTTGGGCAGGCCCTCGGGACCCAGTACTTC. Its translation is CSARVGQALGTQYF.